This TCR beta chain originates from a study of shared clonotypes between healthy human individuals. Germline values: CDR1 SEHNR, CDR2 FQNEAQ (reference sequence). V was clipped by 7 bases and J by 5 bases; unmatched bases: 18. The CDR3 totals 17 residues. Terminally differentiated effector memory CD45RA+ cells were excluded from the naive CD8 cells, which were CD45RO-negative and positively selected for CCR7. The study drew its donors from healthy HIV-negative adults without recent acute infections or vaccinations. Assay: immunoSEQ multiplex PCR; the TCRdb copy retains only in-frame clones and omits some. This table holds 2 million to 2.5 million clones, 90% to 95% found once.

The TCR sequence derives from a man younger than 35 in good health. Some clones in this sample may be carry-over from other donors' samples. The sample was naive CD8+ T cells from PBMCs. The chain uses TRBV7-9 and TRBJ2-7, with TRBD1 matching over 9 bases. The CDR3 nucleotides are TGTGCCAGCAACGGCAAGGGGGACCCCCGGGACAGGGACGAGCAGTACTTC. It translates to CASNGKGDPRDRDEQYF.